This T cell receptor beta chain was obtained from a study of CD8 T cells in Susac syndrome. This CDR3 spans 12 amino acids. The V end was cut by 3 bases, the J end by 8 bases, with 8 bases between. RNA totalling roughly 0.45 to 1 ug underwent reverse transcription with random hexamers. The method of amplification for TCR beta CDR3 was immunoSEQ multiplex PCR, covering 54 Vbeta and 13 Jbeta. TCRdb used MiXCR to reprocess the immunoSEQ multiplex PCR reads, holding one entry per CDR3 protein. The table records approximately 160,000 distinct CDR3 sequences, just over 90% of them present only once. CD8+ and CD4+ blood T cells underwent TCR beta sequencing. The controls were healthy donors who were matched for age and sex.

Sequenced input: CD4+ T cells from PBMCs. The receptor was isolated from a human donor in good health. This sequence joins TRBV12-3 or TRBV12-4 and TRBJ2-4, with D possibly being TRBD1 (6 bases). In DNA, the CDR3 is TGTGCCAGCAGTTTTTCAGGGGACATTCAGTACTTC. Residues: CASSFSGDIQYF.